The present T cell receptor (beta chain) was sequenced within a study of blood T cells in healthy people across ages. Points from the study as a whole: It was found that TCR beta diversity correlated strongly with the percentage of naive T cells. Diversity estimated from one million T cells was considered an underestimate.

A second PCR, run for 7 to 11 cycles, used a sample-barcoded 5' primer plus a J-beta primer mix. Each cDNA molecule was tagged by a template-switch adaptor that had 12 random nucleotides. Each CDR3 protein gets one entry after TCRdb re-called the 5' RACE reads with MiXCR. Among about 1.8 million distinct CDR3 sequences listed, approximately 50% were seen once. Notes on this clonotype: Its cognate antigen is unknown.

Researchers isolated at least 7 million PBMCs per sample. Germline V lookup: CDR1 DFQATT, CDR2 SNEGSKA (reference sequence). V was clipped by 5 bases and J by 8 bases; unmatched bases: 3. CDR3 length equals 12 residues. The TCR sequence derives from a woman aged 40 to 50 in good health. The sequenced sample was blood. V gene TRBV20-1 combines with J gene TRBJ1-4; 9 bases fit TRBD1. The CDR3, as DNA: TGCAGTGCTTGGGACAGGGTGGAAAAACTGTTTTTT. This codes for CSAWDRVEKLFF.